This T cell receptor (beta chain) was sequenced during a study of T-cell reconstitution after alpha-beta-depleted transplantation in children. Study-level points and caveats: Roughly two months post-transplant, alpha-beta T cells reportedly originated from several hundred graft clones that had expanded.

Unique molecular identifiers were incorporated into the prepared TCRbeta library. TCRdb used MiXCR to reprocess the PCR reads, holding one entry per CDR3 protein. The sample holds hundreds of thousands of distinct CDR3 sequences, 10% to 15% seen once. This clonotype was observed a few times. Its matching antigen is unknown. V trimming: 3 bases; J trimming: 2 bases; junction bases outside the gene matches: 7. Germline V CDR1 and CDR2: KGHSH, LQKENI. The CDR3 has 17 residues. The chain couples TRBV18 to TRBJ2-3; 11 bases are a match to TRBD2. This TCR was recovered from a male patient between 5 and 17 years old who had a stem cell transplant for acute myeloid leukemia, so the T cells may come from the graft donor. Source: PBMCs, mostly from graft donor cells, taken 360 days after TCRalphabeta/CD19-depleted stem cell transplant. CDR3 region: CASSPSGRAGYTDTQYF. The CDR3 nucleotides are TGTGCCAGCTCACCTAGCGGGAGGGCCGGATACACAGATACGCAGTATTTT.